This T cell receptor beta chain stems from a study of response to subunit inactivated influenza vaccine. TCRdb used MiXCR to reprocess the RT-PCR reads, holding one entry per CDR3 protein. Counted here are fewer than 400,000 distinct CDR3 sequences, around a fifth occurring once; the ten biggest clones make up around 9.6%. This clonotype was recorded many times. The target antigen is unknown. V lost 3 bases to trimming and J lost 8 bases, with 11 bases between them. The CDR3 has 13 amino acids. CDR1 is DFQATT and CDR2 is SNEGSKA in the germline V gene (reference sequence). Study findings and constraints: Authors suggested few new T cells are recruited by each seasonal influenza vaccination.

The sequencing used PBMCs from blood, collected 21 months after vaccination. The V and J genes are TRBV20-1 and TRBJ1-6, with a tentative D call TRBD1 (5 bases). This receptor was obtained from a man in his fifties or sixties who received an inactivated influenza vaccine. The CDR3 nucleotides are TGCAGTGCTAGGGGGCAGGGCTATTCACCCCTCCACTTT. Translation gives CSARGQGYSPLHF.